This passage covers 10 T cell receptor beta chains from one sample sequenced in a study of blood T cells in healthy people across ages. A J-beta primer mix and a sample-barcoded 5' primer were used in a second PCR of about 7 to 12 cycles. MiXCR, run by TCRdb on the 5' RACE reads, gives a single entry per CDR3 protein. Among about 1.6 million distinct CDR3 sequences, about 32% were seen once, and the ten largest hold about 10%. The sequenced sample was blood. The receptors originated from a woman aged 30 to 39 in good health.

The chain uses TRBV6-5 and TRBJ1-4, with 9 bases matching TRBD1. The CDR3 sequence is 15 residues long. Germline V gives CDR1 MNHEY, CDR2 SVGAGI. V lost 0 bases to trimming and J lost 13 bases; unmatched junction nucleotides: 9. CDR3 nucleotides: TGTGCCAGCAGTTACTCCGGGACAGGGACGGCGCCACTGTTTTTT. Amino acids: CASSYSGTGTAPLFF.

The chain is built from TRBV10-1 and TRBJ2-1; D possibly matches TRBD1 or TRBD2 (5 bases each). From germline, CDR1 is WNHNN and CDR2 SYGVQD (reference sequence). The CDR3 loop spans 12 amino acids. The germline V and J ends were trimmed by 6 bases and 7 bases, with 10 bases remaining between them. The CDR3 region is CASSTGTNEQFF. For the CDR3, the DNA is TGCGCCAGCAGCACCGGGACGAATGAGCAGTTCTTC.

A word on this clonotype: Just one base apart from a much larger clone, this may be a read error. CDR3 residues: CSVGGDTGERFF. The CDR3 DNA reads as TGCAGCGTCGGGGGGGACACCGGGGAGCGGTTTTTT. The chain recombines TRBV29-1 with TRBJ2-2, with 8 bases fitting TRBD2. Germline CDR1 is SQVTM and CDR2 is ANQGSEA. The CDR3 has 12 residues.

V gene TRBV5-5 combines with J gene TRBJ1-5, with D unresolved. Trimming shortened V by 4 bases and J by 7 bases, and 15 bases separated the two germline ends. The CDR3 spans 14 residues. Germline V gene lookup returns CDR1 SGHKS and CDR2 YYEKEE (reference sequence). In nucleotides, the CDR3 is TGTGCCAGCAGCAAGACCCAACCGGGACAGCCCCAGCATTTT. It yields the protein CASSKTQPGQPQHF.

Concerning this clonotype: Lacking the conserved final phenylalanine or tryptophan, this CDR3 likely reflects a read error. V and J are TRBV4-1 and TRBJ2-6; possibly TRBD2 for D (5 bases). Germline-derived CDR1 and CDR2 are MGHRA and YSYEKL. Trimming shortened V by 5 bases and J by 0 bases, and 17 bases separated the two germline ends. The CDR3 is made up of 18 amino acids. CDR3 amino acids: CASSEGSLRISGANVLTC. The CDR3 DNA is TGCGCCAGCAGCGAAGGGAGTCTCCGGATCTCTGGGGCCAACGTCCTGACTTGC.

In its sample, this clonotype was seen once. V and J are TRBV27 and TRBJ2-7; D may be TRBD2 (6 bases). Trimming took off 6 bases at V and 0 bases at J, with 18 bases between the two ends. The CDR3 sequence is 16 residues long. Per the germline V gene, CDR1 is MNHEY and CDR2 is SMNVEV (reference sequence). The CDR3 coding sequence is TGTGCCAGCAGGCCAGTGGGAGGCCGGAGCTCCTACGAGCAGTACTTC. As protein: CASRPVGGRSSYEQYF.

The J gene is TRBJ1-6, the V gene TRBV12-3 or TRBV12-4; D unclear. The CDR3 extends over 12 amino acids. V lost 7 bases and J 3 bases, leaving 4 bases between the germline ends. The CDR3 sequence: CASMGYNSPLHF. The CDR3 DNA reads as TGTGCCAGCATGGGCTATAATTCACCCCTCCACTTT.

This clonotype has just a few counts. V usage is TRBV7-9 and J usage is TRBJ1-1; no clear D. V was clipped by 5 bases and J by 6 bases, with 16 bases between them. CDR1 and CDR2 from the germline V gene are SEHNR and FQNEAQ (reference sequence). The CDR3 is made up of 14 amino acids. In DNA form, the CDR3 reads TGTGCCAGCAGCCCTAGTGGGCACAATCCTGAAGCTTTCTTT. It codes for CASSPSGHNPEAFF.

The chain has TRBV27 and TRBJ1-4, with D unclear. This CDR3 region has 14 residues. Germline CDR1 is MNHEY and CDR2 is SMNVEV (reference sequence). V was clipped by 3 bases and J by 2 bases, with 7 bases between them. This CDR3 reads CASSFRSTNEKLFF. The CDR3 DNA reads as TGTGCCAGCAGTTTTCGGTCCACTAATGAAAAACTGTTTTTT.

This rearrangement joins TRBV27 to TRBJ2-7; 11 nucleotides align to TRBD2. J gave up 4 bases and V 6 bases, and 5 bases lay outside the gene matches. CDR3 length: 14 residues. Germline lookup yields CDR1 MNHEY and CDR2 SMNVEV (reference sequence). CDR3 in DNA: TGTGCCAGCAGCCAACTAGCGGGAGAGTACGAGCAGTACTTC. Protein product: CASSQLAGEYEQYF.